This T cell receptor (beta chain) was found in a study of siplizumab effects on memory and regulatory T cells. General study results and limits: Suppressive function of proliferating Tregs from siplizumab cultures was not confirmed. Assignment to unstimulated subsets succeeded for only a minor fraction of the alloreactive clones.

The CDR3 totals 17 residues. V gave up 4 bases and J gave up 4 bases, with 21 bases separating them. Germline V lookup: CDR1 SGHRS, CDR2 YFSETQ. Points on this clone: Its antigen is not identified.

Some clones are missing from TCRdb's copy, which holds only in-frame ones; the method was immunoSEQ multiplex PCR. Among roughly 100,000 clones listed, more than 85% were seen once. The source material was CD4+ T cells sorted from blood. This sequence was found in a human donor in good health. The J gene is TRBJ1-3, the V gene TRBV5-1; no clear D gene. The CDR3 sequence: CASSPGRGGASGNTIYF. The CDR3 DNA reads TGCGCCAGCAGCCCCGGCCGGGGAGGAGCATCAGGAAACACCATATATTTT.